A single T cell receptor (beta chain) is shown here with its context. The authors ran the assay at deep level. For unsorted PBMC, about 290 ng DNA per replicate equaled about 30,000 T cell genomes. Only in-frame clones appear in the TCRdb table, and some are missing; sequencing was by immunoSEQ multiplex PCR. The sample includes some 490,000 clones, approximately 82% seen only once; the top ten take 12%. The data derive from a study of shared clonotypes between healthy human individuals. Material: PBMCs. This clonotype originated in a woman aged 40 to 49 in good health. Some clones in this sample may be carry-over from other donors' samples.

The CDR3 sequence is CASSIGLDTQYF. CDR3 bases: TGTGCCAGCAGCATCGGCTTGGATACGCAGTATTTT. The V call is TRBV5-4, the J call TRBJ2-3, with D unclear. The germline V and J ends were trimmed by 4 bases and 6 bases, with 9 bases remaining between them. The CDR3 runs 12 residues. Germline CDR1 reads SGHNT; CDR2 reads YYREEE (reference sequence).